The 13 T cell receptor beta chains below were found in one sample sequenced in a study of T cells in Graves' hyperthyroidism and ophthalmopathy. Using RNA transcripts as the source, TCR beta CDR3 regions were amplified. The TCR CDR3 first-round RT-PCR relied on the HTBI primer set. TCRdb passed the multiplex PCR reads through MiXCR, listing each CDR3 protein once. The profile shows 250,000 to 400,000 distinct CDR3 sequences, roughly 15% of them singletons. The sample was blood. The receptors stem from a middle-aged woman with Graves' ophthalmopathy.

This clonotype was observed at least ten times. CDR3 nucleotides: TGTGCCAGCCCATCTCCCGGCGGGGAGACCCAGTACTTC. Translated: CASPSPGGETQYF. This sequence joins TRBV11-2 and TRBJ2-5, with D perhaps TRBD2 (5 bases). The CDR3 has 13 residues. Trimming stripped 8 bases from V and 5 bases from J, with 15 bases between. Germline assignment: CDR1 SGHAT and CDR2 FQNNGV.

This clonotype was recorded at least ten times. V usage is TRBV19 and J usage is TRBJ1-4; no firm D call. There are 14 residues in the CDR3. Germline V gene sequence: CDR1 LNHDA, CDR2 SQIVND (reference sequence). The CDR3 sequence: CASWPGTTNEKLFF. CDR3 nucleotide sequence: TGTGCTTCCTGGCCGGGGACAACTAATGAAAAACTGTTTTTT.

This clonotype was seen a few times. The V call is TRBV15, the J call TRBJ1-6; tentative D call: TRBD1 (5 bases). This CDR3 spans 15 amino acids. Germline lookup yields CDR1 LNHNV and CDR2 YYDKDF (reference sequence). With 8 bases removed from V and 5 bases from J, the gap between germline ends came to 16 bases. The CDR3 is CATSGEGMDNSPLHF. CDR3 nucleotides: TGTGCCACCTCCGGTGAGGGGATGGATAATTCACCCCTCCACTTT. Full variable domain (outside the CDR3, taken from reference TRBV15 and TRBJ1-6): DAMVIQNPRYQVTQFGKPVTLSCSQTLNHNVMYWYQQKSSQAPKLLFHYYDKDFNNEADTPDNFQSRRPNTSFCFLDIRSPGLGDTAMYLCATSGEGMDNSPLHFGNGTRLTVT.

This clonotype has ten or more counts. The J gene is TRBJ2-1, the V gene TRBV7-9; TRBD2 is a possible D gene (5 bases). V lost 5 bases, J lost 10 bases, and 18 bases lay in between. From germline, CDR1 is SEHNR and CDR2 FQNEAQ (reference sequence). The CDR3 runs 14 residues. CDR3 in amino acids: CASSPPTDSFEQFF. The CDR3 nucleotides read TGTGCCAGCAGCCCACCAACGGACTCCTTCGAGCAGTTCTTC.

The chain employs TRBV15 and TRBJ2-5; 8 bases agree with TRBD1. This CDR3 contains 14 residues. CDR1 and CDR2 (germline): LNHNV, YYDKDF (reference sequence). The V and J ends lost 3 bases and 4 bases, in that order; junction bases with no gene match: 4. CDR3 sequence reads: CATSRDRAAETQYF. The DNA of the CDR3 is TGTGCCACCAGCAGGGACAGGGCCGCAGAGACCCAGTACTTC.

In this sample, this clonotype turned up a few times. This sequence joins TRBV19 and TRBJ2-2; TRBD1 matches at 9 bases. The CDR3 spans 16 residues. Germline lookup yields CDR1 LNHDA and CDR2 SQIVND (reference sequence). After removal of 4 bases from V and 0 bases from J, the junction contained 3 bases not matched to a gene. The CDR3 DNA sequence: TGTGCCAGTAGTAGAAGGGACAGGGCGAACACCGGGGAGCTGTTTTTT. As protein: CASSRRDRANTGELFF.

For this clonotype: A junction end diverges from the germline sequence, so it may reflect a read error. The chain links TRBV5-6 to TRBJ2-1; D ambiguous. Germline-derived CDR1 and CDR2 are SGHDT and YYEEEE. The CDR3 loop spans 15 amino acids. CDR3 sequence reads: CVSSLGYSEYNEQFF. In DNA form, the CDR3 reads TGTGTCAGCAGCTTAGGCTACTCAGAATACAATGAGCAGTTCTTC.

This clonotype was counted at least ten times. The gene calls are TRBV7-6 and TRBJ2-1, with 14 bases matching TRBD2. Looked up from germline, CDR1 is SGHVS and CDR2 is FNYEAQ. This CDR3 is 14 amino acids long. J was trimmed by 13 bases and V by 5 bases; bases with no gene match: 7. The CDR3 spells CASSIGTSGSGQFF. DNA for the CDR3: TGTGCCAGCAGCATAGGGACTAGCGGGAGTGGCCAGTTCTTC.

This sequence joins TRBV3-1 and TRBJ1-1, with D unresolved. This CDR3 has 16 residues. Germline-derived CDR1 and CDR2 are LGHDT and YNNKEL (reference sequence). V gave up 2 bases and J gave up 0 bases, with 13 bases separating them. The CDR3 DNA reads TGTGCCAGCAGCCAAACTGCGGCAGTCTTGAACACTGAAGCTTTCTTT. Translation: CASSQTAAVLNTEAFF.

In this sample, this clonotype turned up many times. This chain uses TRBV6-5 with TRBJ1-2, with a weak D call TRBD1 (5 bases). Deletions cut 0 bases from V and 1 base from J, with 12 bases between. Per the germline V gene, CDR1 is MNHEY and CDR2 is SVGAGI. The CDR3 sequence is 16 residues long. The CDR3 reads CASSYSYGAGNYGYTF. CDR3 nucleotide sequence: TGTGCCAGCAGTTACTCTTATGGGGCTGGTAACTATGGCTACACCTTC.

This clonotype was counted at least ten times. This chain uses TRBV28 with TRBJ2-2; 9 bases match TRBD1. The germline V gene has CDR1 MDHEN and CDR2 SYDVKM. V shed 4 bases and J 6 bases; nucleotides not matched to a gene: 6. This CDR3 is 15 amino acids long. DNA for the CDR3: TGTGCCAGCAGTTCCGGACAGGGGAGTCCCGGGGAGCTGTTTTTT. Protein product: CASSSGQGSPGELFF.

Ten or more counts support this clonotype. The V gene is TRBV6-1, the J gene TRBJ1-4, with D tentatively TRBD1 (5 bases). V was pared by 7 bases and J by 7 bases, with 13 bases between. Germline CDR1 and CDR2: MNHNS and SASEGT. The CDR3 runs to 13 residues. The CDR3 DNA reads TGTGCCAGCAAAAAAAAGGGGCGTGAAAAACTGTTTTTT. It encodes CASKKKGREKLFF.

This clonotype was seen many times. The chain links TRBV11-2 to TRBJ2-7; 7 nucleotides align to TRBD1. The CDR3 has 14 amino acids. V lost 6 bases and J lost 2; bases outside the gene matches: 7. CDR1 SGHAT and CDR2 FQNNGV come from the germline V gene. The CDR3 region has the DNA TGTGCCAGCAGTCGAGGGGACAGTGCCTACGAGCAGTACTTC. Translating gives CASSRGDSAYEQYF. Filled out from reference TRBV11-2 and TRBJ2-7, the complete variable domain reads EAGVAQSPRYKIIEKRQSVAFWCNPISGHATLYWYQQILGQGPKLLIQFQNNGVVDDSQLPKDRFSAERLKGVDSTLKIQPAKLEDSAVYLCASSRGDSAYEQYFGPGTRLTVT.